This record looks at one T cell receptor beta chain sequence and its context. The entry originates in a study of blood T cell repertoires in COVID-19. Study overall: The origin of the acute and convalescent COVID-19 samples was the United States, Italy and Spain. PBMCs, B-cell-depleted T cells, or T cells were the source of the cDNA or gDNA that made up the material.

Allocation to cohorts depended on clinical history reported by the participants. Per germline, CDR1 SGHKS and CDR2 YYEKEE (reference sequence). Trimming left V 4 bases short and J 7 bases short, with 15 bases between. There are 14 residues in the CDR3. Authors' methods: Reference gene primer amplification yielded estimated nucleated cell counts. Sequencing was performed with immunoSEQ multiplex PCR; in TCRdb, only in-frame clones are kept and a portion is missing. V and J calls and clone size come straight from that table; D and trimming were deduced from the DNA. There are a few hundred thousand clones in the sample; roughly nine tenths occur only once, and around 1.7% lies in the top ten.

The chain uses TRBV5-5 and TRBJ1-3; tentative D call: TRBD1 (5 bases). The TCR was taken from a woman aged 25-40 years who had recovered from COVID-19. Input material: PBMCs or T cells enriched from blood (not recorded which). The chain's CDR3 is CASSDYRKGNTIYF. The DNA for the CDR3 is TGTGCCAGCAGCGATTACAGGAAAGGTAACACCATATATTTT.